The entry that follows covers one T cell receptor beta chain sequence. Its antigen is as yet unknown. CD4+CD127+ cells were sorted as the conventional CD4 T cells. These data come from a study of B cell selection in AIRE deficiency. Study observations and caveats: Around a third of healthy-donor shared Treg TCRbeta sequences appeared in patient Tconv cells.

Profiling relied on immunoSEQ multiplex PCR, and the TCRdb table lists in-frame clones only, not all of them. The repertoire holds some 24,000 clones, around 97% seen once, with 0.2% in the top ten. The CDR3 consists of 14 residues. The V gene's germline CDR1 is SNHLY and CDR2 FYNNEI. The V and J ends lost 8 bases and 2 bases respectively, with 14 bases between them. This TCR was sampled from a human donor with AIRE deficiency. The rearrangement joins TRBV2 to TRBJ2-3; D is perhaps TRBD2 (6 bases). Sequencing was done on a sample of conventional CD4+ T cells sorted from PBMCs. The CDR3 DNA reads as TGTGCCAGCCAGCGGGCCGACCCCACAGATACGCAGTATTTT. Translation: CASQRADPTDTQYF.